The 30 T cell receptor beta chains below all came from one sample that was sequenced in a study of blood T cells in healthy people across ages (dated by TCRdb to the mid-2010s). Libraries were constructed by 5' RACE. Sequencing was carried out with an Illumina HiSeq 2500. A second PCR of roughly 6 to 12 cycles was performed with a sample-barcoded 5' primer and a J-beta primer mix. TCRdb itself trimmed the public reads at Q25 with fastp, ran MiXCR and retained productive beta chains. Rows with a matching CDR3 protein are joined into one entry that keeps the most common DNA and genes. In this sample the table shows about 1.5 million distinct CDR3 sequences, 40% to 50% of which occur a single time. The top ten clones comprise roughly 7.9% of the sample. Source material: blood. The origin of the receptors is a woman aged 18-29 years in good health.

Note on this clonotype: A single base separates this from a much larger clone, so it may be a read error. This chain connects TRBV20-1 to TRBJ2-1; 11 bases are shared with TRBD2. The CDR3 is 12 residues long. Germline CDR1 is DFQATT and CDR2 is SNEGSKA (reference sequence). CDR3 sequence (DNA): TGCAGTGGTAGACTAGCGGGGAATGGGCAGTTCTTC. Translating gives CSGRLAGNGQFF.

This clonotype was seen a handful of times. This chain connects TRBV12-3 or TRBV12-4 to TRBJ1-1; a possible D gene is TRBD1 (5 bases). This CDR3 has 13 residues. V dropped 10 bases and J dropped 5 bases, with 17 bases sitting between them. This CDR3 is CATQALGVTEAFF. CDR3 bases: TGTGCCACCCAGGCTTTGGGGGTGACTGAAGCTTTCTTT.

The chain has TRBV25-1 and TRBJ1-4; D is perhaps TRBD1 (6 bases). From germline, CDR1 is MGHDK and CDR2 SYGVNS. The CDR3 extends over 18 amino acids. The V end lost 3 bases, the J end lost 4 bases, and 21 bases lay between the germline ends. The CDR3 reads CASSEGGLPGVFNEKLFF. CDR3 coding DNA: TGTGCCAGCAGTGAGGGCGGCCTTCCAGGGGTCTTTAATGAAAAACTGTTTTTT.

This chain links TRBV14 with TRBJ2-3, with D perhaps given as TRBD1 or TRBD2 (5 bases each). The CDR3 totals 16 residues. Germline V gene sequence: CDR1 SGHDN, CDR2 FVKESK. Trimming took 0 bases from V and 4 from J, leaving 14 bases between them. The CDR3 sequence: CASSQEWVGTPDTQYF. Here the CDR3 DNA reads TGTGCCAGCAGCCAAGAGTGGGTCGGGACCCCAGATACGCAGTATTTT. The variable domain in full, with the rest retrieved from reference TRBV14 and TRBJ2-3, is EAGVTQFPSHSVIEKGQTVTLRCDPISGHDNLYWYRRVMGKEIKFLLHFVKESKQDESGMPNNRFLAERTGGTYSTLKVQPAELEDSGVYFCASSQEWVGTPDTQYFGPGTRLTVL.

CDR3 bases: TGTGCCATCAGTGAGTCGGCAGGGGGTCCCTACGAGCAGTACTTC. Encoded protein: CAISESAGGPYEQYF. This sequence joins TRBV10-3 and TRBJ2-7, with 7 bases identical to TRBD1. Unmatched junction bases numbered 4, after V lost 0 bases and J lost 2 bases. CDR3 size: 15 residues. The germline CDR1 and CDR2 sequences are ENHRY and SYGVKD.

The J gene is TRBJ2-3, the V gene TRBV6-1; either TRBD1 or TRBD2 may fit D (5 bases each). Germline V gene data show CDR1 as MNHNS and CDR2 as SASEGT. V was pared by 7 bases and J by 3 bases, with 17 bases between. CDR3 length equals 15 residues. In DNA form, the CDR3 reads TGTGCCAGCATGGCCGGGACCGCCGGGACAGATACGCAGTATTTT. This gives the protein CASMAGTAGTDTQYF.

This clonotype occurred a few times. The chain couples TRBV3-1 to TRBJ2-3; 7 bases line up with TRBD2. The CDR3 runs 16 residues. Germline CDR1 LGHDT, CDR2 YNNKEL (reference sequence). J gave up 4 bases and V 1 base, and 8 bases lay outside the gene matches. This CDR3 is CASSQAAGAYPDTQYF. The CDR3, as DNA: TGTGCCAGCAGCCAAGCTGCGGGAGCTTATCCAGATACGCAGTATTTT.

This clonotype was observed a handful of times. The J gene is TRBJ1-2, the V gene TRBV2; D not resolved. V lost 3 bases to trimming and J lost 3 bases, with 20 bases between them. The CDR3 is 17 residues long. The germline gives CDR1 SNHLY, CDR2 FYNNEI. The CDR3 region has the DNA TGTGCCAGCAGTGAGGGAAGACCGGGAACCACCTACTATGGCTACACCTTC. Protein product: CASSEGRPGTTYYGYTF.

The chain employs TRBV4-1 and TRBJ2-5; D unresolved. Trimming took off 0 bases at V and 11 bases at J, with 16 bases between the two ends. This CDR3 region has 14 residues. In germline, CDR1 is MGHRA, CDR2 YSYEKL. The CDR3 spells CASSQEASRDEQYF. The CDR3 DNA follows: TGCGCCAGCAGCCAAGAAGCGAGCCGCGATGAGCAGTACTTC.

This clonotype has a handful of counts. The chain joins TRBV20-1 to TRBJ2-7; weak D call: TRBD1 (6 bases). CDR3 length: 11 residues. V lost 6 bases to trimming and J lost 5 bases, with 11 bases between them. CDR1 is DFQATT and CDR2 is SNEGSKA in the germline V gene (reference sequence). CDR3 sequence reads: CSALRDNEQYF. The CDR3, as DNA: TGCAGTGCGCTCCGGGACAACGAGCAGTACTTC.

The chain couples TRBV7-6 to TRBJ2-1; 7 nucleotides line up with TRBD2. Germline CDR1 and CDR2: SGHVS and FNYEAQ. The trim removed 5 bases at V and 4 bases at J, leaving 11 bases unmatched. This CDR3 has 16 residues. Written as DNA, the CDR3 is TGTGCCAGCAGCCACGCCGCTCTAGCGGATTACAATGAGCAGTTCTTC. Translated: CASSHAALADYNEQFF.

J is TRBJ1-2 and V is TRBV10-3, with D tentatively TRBD1 (6 bases). The V end was cut by 10 bases, the J end by 6 bases, with 15 bases between. Per germline, CDR1 ENHRY and CDR2 SYGVKD. The CDR3 is made up of 12 amino acids. This CDR3 is CATTTGEHGYTF. CDR3 sequence (DNA): TGTGCCACAACGACAGGAGAACATGGCTACACCTTC.

The chain combines TRBV6-1 with TRBJ2-3; D is undetermined. The CDR3 has 11 residues. Looked up from germline, CDR1 is MNHNS and CDR2 is SASEGT. V lost 5 bases and J lost 5, with 5 bases in between. The CDR3 region has the DNA TGTGCCAGCAGTAAAATAGATACGCAGTATTTT. Residues: CASSKIDTQYF.

To note about this clonotype: An end of the junction differs from the germline gene, which may be a read error. This chain joins TRBV18 and TRBJ2-7, with D unresolved. The J call may be in error: the DNA end matches TRBJ2-5 better. The CDR3 sequence is 12 residues long. Germline V CDR1 and CDR2: KGHSH, LQKENI. The CDR3 coding sequence is TGTTCCAGCTCACCACGACCCACGACCCAGTACTTC. Translation gives CSSSPRPTTQYF.

For this clonotype: Given a much more abundant clone one base away, this may be a read error. The chain uses TRBV9 and TRBJ2-7; the D is unclear. Germline V CDR1 and CDR2: SGDLS, YYNGEE. Trimming cost V 1 base and J 0 bases, with 8 bases left between them. The CDR3 has 14 residues. CDR3 region: CASSVSSNSYEQYF. CDR3 nucleotides: TGTGCCAGCAGCGTAAGTAGCAACTCCTACGAGCAGTACTTC. Full variable domain (outside the CDR3, taken from reference TRBV9 and TRBJ2-7): DSGVTQTPKHLITATGQRVTLRCSPRSGDLSVYWYQQSLDQGLQFLIQYYNGEERAKGNILERFSAQQFPDLHSELNLSSLELGDSALYFCASSVSSNSYEQYFGPGTRLTVT.

This clonotype appeared many times. The genes are TRBV6-2 or TRBV6-3 and TRBJ2-7; perhaps TRBD2 as D (5 bases). This CDR3 has 12 amino acids. Trimming shortened V by 5 bases and J by 12 bases, and 17 bases separated the two germline ends. Germline V gene data show CDR1 as MNHEY and CDR2 as SVGEGT. CDR3 in amino acids: CASSPGAGEGYF. As DNA, the CDR3 is TGTGCCAGCAGTCCAGGAGCCGGCGAGGGGTACTTC.

This clonotype was seen repeatedly, ten times or more. This chain connects TRBV7-9 to TRBJ2-3; D possibly corresponds to TRBD2 (6 bases). Germline V CDR1 and CDR2: SEHNR, FQNEAQ (reference sequence). V lost 8 bases and J 2 bases, leaving 14 bases between the germline ends. The CDR3 sequence is 14 residues long. CDR3 sequence (DNA): TGTGCCAGCTCCGCTCAGCGGGCCACAGATACGCAGTATTTT. This gives the protein CASSAQRATDTQYF.

This clonotype has just a few counts. The J gene is TRBJ2-7, the V gene TRBV9, with 8 bases identical to TRBD2. The CDR3 is 17 amino acids. CDR1 and CDR2 from the germline V gene are SGDLS and YYNGEE. The junction had 17 bases not matched to a gene; V was cut back by 3 bases and J by 6 bases. CDR3 nucleotide sequence: TGTGCCAGCAGCGGAACTAGCGGAAGGGGCGTGGGCTTCGAGCAGTACTTC. Protein product: CASSGTSGRGVGFEQYF.

This clonotype was recorded only once. The V call is TRBV7-9, the J call TRBJ2-3; 8 bases map to TRBD2. With 1 base clipped from V and 4 bases from J, the junction kept 7 bases outside the gene matches. Germline V gene sequence: CDR1 SEHNR, CDR2 FQNEAQ (reference sequence). The CDR3 runs to 16 residues. The CDR3 bases are TGTGCCAGCAGCTTAGTTTTGCGGGGGGAGGCAGATACGCAGTATTTT. This translates into CASSLVLRGEADTQYF.

V usage is TRBV18 and J usage is TRBJ2-3; possible D gene TRBD2, 6 bases. The CDR3 extends over 16 amino acids. Looked up from germline, CDR1 is KGHSH and CDR2 is LQKENI. The V end lost 6 bases, the J end lost 2 bases, and 18 bases lay between the germline ends. CDR3 in amino acids: CASSPPIAADTDTQYF. CDR3 in DNA: TGTGCCAGCTCTCCGCCAATAGCGGCCGACACAGATACGCAGTATTTT.

This rearrangement joins TRBV7-2 to TRBJ2-7; 7 positions agree with TRBD1. V shed 2 bases and J 5 bases; nucleotides not matched to a gene: 6. Germline loops: CDR1 SGHTA, CDR2 FQGNSA. This CDR3 has 14 residues. The CDR3 protein is CASSLTGQNHEQYF. DNA of the CDR3: TGTGCCAGCAGCTTAACGGGACAGAACCACGAGCAGTACTTC. Using reference TRBV7-2 and TRBJ2-7 for the parts outside the CDR3, the full variable domain is GAGVSQSPSNKVTEKGKDVELRCDPISGHTALYWYRQSLGQGLEFLIYFQGNSAPDKSGLPSDRFSAERTGGSVSTLTIQRTQQEDSAVYLCASSLTGQNHEQYFGPGTRLTVT.

Ten or more counts support this clonotype. The CDR3 loop is CSVGSREQFF. As DNA, the CDR3 is TGCAGCGTGGGGAGTAGGGAGCAGTTCTTC. The genes are TRBV29-1 and TRBJ2-1; tentative D call: TRBD2 (5 bases). Germline V gene lookup returns CDR1 SQVTM and CDR2 ANQGSEA. CDR3 size: 10 residues. V lost 6 bases to trimming and J lost 10 bases, with 10 bases between them.

This clonotype was found a few times. V usage is TRBV4-1 and J usage is TRBJ2-1, with D perhaps matching TRBD2 (6 bases). Germline V gives CDR1 MGHRA, CDR2 YSYEKL. CDR3 length equals 17 residues. Trimming took 1 base from V and 0 from J, leaving 13 bases between them. CDR3 loop: CASSQAQRASSYNEQFF. The CDR3 bases are TGCGCCAGCAGCCAAGCGCAGCGGGCAAGCTCCTACAATGAGCAGTTCTTC.

The genes are TRBV4-2 and TRBJ2-5, with a tentative D call TRBD1 (5 bases). The CDR3 consists of 14 residues. Germline CDR1 and CDR2: LGHNA and YNFKEQ. Trimming cost V 4 bases and J 5 bases, with 14 bases left between them. The chain's CDR3 is CASSRVPQGETQYF. The DNA of the CDR3 is TGTGCCAGCAGCCGCGTCCCTCAGGGTGAGACCCAGTACTTC.

V is TRBV7-9 and J is TRBJ2-6, with D perhaps matching TRBD2 (6 bases). This CDR3 comprises 18 residues. Germline V lookup: CDR1 SEHNR, CDR2 FQNEAQ (reference sequence). V dropped 5 bases and J dropped 0 bases, with 17 bases sitting between them. The CDR3 nucleotides are TGTGCCAGCAGCCTATGGACTACCGCATTCTCTGGGGCCAACGTCCTGACTTTC. Translated: CASSLWTTAFSGANVLTF. Using reference TRBV7-9 and TRBJ2-6 for the parts outside the CDR3, the full variable domain is DTGVSQNPRHKITKRGQNVTFRCDPISEHNRLYWYRQTLGQGPEFLTYFQNEAQLEKSRLLSDRFSAERPKGSFSTLEIQRTEQGDSAMYLCASSLWTTAFSGANVLTFGAGSRLTVL.

CDR3 DNA sequence: TGTGCCAGCAGGCACCCTCGAGCGGGAGTCTCTGAGACCCAGTACTTC. It yields the protein CASRHPRAGVSETQYF. The chain recombines TRBV2 with TRBJ2-5; the match to TRBD2 covers 8 bases. Germline CDR1 is SNHLY and CDR2 is FYNNEI. CDR3 length equals 16 residues. The ends lost 6 bases at V and 5 bases at J; junction bases unmatched: 14.

V and J are TRBV28 and TRBJ1-2; 8 positions match TRBD1. The ends lost 6 bases at V and 6 bases at J; junction bases unmatched: 6. CDR3 size: 13 residues. Germline V gives CDR1 MDHEN, CDR2 SYDVKM. The CDR3 is CASRNTGGHGYTF. The CDR3 DNA reads as TGTGCCAGCAGGAATACAGGGGGGCATGGCTACACCTTC.

The chain has TRBV20-1 and TRBJ2-5; possible D gene TRBD1, 6 bases. The germline V gene has CDR1 DFQATT and CDR2 SNEGSKA (reference sequence). V was clipped by 1 base and J by 2 bases, with 8 bases between them. The CDR3 is made up of 13 amino acids. CDR3 in amino acids: CSARATGQETQYF. The DNA of the CDR3 is TGCAGTGCTAGAGCAACAGGGCAAGAGACCCAGTACTTC.

This clonotype was observed a few times. The chain is built from TRBV4-1 and TRBJ2-6, with D perhaps matching TRBD1 (6 bases). Per germline, CDR1 MGHRA and CDR2 YSYEKL. The ends were cut back, 0 bases at V and 4 bases at J, with 16 bases in the middle. This CDR3 comprises 18 residues. The CDR3 loop is CASSQDGLGAGGANVLTF. CDR3 bases: TGCGCCAGCAGCCAAGACGGGTTGGGGGCAGGCGGGGCCAACGTCCTGACTTTC.

In this sample, this clonotype turned up once. This sequence joins TRBV6-1 and TRBJ2-2; no clear D. Germline V lookup: CDR1 MNHNS, CDR2 SASEGT. CDR3 length: 13 residues. V was clipped by 7 bases and J by 3 bases, with 9 bases between them. The CDR3 region is CASKSADTGELFF. The CDR3 region has the DNA TGTGCCAGCAAGTCGGCGGACACCGGGGAGCTGTTTTTT.